The clone carrying this TCR beta chain was counted between two and nine times. The antigen remains unidentified. Noted treatment: randomized to nivolumab then ipilimumab (arm A) or the reverse (arm B). This sample was included in a study of sequential checkpoint blockade in melanoma. The CDR3 loop spans 15 amino acids. The V end was cut by 6 bases, the J end by 1 base, with 16 bases between. CDR1 is MNHGY, CDR2 SAAAGT, per germline. General study points: In arm A, pretreatment tumor clonality was associated with response. PD-L1 staining and CD8+ counts, not mutational load, tracked tumor T-cell clonality.

Assay: immunoSEQ multiplex PCR; the TCRdb copy retains only in-frame clones and omits some. This table holds 4,000 or so clones, about 19% found once. This chain connects TRBV6-8 to TRBJ2-7, with TRBD1 as a possible D gene (6 bases). Sequenced here: tumor tissue (inferred from file names), sampled from a patient given nivolumab and ipilimumab in sequence. The receptor's source is a human patient with melanoma. Some clones in this sample may be carry-over from other donors' samples. CDR3 DNA sequence: TGTGCCAGCAGCTACCAACCGGGACAATCCTACGAGCAGTACTTC. This gives the protein CASSYQPGQSYEQYF.